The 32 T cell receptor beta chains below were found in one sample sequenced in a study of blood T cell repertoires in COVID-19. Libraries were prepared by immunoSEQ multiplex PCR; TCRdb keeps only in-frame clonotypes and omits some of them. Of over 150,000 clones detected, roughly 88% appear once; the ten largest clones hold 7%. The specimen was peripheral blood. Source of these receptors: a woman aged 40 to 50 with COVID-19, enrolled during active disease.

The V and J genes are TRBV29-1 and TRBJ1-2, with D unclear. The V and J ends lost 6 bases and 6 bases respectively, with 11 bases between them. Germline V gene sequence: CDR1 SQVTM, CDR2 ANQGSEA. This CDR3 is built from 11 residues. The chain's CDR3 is CSVSKSNGYTF. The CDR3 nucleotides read TGCAGCGTCTCCAAGAGTAATGGCTACACCTTC.

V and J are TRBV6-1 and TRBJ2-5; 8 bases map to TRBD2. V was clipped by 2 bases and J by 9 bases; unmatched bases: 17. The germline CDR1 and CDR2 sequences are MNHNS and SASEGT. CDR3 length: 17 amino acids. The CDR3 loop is CASSELSGGGRPEAQYF. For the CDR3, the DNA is TGTGCCAGCAGTGAATTGTCGGGAGGGGGGAGGCCTGAGGCCCAGTACTTC.

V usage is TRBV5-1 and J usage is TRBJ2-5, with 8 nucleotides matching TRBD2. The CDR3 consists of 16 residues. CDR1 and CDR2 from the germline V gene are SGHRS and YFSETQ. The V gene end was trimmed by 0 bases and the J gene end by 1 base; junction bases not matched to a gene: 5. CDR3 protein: CASSLDAGRAQETQYF. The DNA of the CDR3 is TGCGCCAGCAGCTTGGACGCCGGGAGGGCCCAAGAGACCCAGTACTTC.

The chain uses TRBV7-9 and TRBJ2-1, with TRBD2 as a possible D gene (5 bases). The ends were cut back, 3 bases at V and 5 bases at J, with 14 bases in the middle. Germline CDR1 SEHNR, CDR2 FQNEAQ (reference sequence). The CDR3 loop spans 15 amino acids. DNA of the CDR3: TGTGCCAGCAGCTTTTTTGACCTCGGGGACAATGAGCAGTTCTTC. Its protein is CASSFFDLGDNEQFF.

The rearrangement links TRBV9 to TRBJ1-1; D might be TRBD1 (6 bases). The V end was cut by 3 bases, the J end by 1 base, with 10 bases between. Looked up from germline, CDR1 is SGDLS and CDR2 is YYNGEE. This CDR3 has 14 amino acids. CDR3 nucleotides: TGTGCCAGCAGCGCAACAGGGAAGAACACTGAAGCTTTCTTT. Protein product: CASSATGKNTEAFF.

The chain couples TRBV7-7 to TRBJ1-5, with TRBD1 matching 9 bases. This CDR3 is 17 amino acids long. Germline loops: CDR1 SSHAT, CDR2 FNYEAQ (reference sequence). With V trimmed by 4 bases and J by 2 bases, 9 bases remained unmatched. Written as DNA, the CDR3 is TGTGCCAGCAGCTGGGACAGGGATCTTACCGGCAATCAGCCCCAGCATTTT. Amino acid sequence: CASSWDRDLTGNQPQHF.

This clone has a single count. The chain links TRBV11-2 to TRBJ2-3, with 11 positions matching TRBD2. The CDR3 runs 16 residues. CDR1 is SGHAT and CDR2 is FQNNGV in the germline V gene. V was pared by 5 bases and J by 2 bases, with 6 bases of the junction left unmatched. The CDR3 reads CASSPVAGGVTDTQYF. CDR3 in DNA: TGTGCCAGCAGCCCCGTAGCGGGGGGGGTCACAGATACGCAGTATTTT. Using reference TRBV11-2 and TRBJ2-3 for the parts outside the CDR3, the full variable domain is EAGVAQSPRYKIIEKRQSVAFWCNPISGHATLYWYQQILGQGPKLLIQFQNNGVVDDSQLPKDRFSAERLKGVDSTLKIQPAKLEDSAVYLCASSPVAGGVTDTQYFGPGTRLTVL.

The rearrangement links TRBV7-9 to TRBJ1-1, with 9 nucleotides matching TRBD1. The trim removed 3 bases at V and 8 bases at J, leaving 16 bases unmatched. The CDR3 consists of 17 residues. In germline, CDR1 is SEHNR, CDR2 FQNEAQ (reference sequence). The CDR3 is CASSFPEGDRGGLEAFF. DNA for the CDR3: TGTGCCAGCAGCTTCCCCGAGGGTGACAGGGGGGGTTTGGAAGCTTTCTTT.

This CDR3 reads CASSLTGQGYGYTF. The CDR3 DNA reads TGTGCCAGCAGCTTAACGGGACAGGGCTATGGCTACACCTTC. This chain links TRBV7-8 with TRBJ1-2; 9 bases line up with TRBD1. CDR3 length: 14 amino acids. Trimming removed 2 bases from V and 4 bases from J; junction bases left unmatched: 2. Germline V CDR1 and CDR2: SGHVS, FQNEAQ.

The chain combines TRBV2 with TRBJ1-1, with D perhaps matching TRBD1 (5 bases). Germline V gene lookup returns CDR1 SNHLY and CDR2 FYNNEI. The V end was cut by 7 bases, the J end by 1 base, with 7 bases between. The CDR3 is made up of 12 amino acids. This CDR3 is CASNRKNTEAFF. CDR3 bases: TGTGCCAGCAACAGGAAGAACACTGAAGCTTTCTTT. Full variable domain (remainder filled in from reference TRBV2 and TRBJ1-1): EPEVTQTPSHQVTQMGQEVILRCVPISNHLYFYWYRQILGQKVEFLVSFYNNEISEKSEIFDDQFSVERPDGSNFTLKIRSTKLEDSAMYFCASNRKNTEAFFGQGTRLTVV.

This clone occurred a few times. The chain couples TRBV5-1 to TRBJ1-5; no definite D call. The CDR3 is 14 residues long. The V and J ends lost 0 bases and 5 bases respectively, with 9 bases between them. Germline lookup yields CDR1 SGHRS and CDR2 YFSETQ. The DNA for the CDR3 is TGCGCCAGCAGCTTGGGAGGCCCGGATCAGCCCCAGCATTTT. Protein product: CASSLGGPDQPQHF. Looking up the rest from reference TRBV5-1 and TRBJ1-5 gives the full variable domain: KAGVTQTPRYLIKTRGQQVTLSCSPISGHRSVSWYQQTPGQGLQFLFEYFSETQRNKGNFPGRFSGRQFSNSRSEMNVSTLELGDSALYLCASSLGGPDQPQHFGDGTRLSIL.

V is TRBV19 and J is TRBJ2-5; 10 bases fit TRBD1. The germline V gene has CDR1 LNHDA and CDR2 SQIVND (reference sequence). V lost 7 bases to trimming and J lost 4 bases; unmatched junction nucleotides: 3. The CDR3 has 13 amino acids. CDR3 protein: CASNDRGRETQYF. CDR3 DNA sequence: TGTGCCAGTAACGACAGGGGGCGAGAGACCCAGTACTTC.

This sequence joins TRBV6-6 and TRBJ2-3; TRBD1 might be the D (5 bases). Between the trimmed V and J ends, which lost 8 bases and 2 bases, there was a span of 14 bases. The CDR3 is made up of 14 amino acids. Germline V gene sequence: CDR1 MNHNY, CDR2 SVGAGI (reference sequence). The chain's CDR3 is CASSQGRITDTQYF. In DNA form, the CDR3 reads TGTGCCAGCTCCCAGGGCAGGATCACAGATACGCAGTATTTT.

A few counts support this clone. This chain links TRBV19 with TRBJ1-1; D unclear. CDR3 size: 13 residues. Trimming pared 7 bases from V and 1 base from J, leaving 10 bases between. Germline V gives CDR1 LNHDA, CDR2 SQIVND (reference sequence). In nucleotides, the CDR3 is TGTGCCAGTACCATACGGGAGAACACTGAAGCTTTCTTT. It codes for CASTIRENTEAFF.

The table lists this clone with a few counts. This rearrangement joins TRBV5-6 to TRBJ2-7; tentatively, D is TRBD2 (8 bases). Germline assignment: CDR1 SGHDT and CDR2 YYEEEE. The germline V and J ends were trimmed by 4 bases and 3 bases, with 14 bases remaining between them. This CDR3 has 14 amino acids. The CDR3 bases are TGTGCCAGCAGCCCGGGAGGGGGCATCTACGAGCAGTACTTC. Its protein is CASSPGGGIYEQYF.

The CDR3 DNA is TGCGCCAGCAGCCAGTCAGGGGGGCTAGCGGAGCAGTTCTTC. Protein product: CASSQSGGLAEQFF. The chain uses TRBV4-1 and TRBJ2-1, with TRBD1 as a possible D gene (7 bases). CDR1 and CDR2 from the germline V gene are MGHRA and YSYEKL. The CDR3 is 14 residues long. Between the trimmed V and J ends, which lost 3 bases and 10 bases, there was a span of 16 bases.

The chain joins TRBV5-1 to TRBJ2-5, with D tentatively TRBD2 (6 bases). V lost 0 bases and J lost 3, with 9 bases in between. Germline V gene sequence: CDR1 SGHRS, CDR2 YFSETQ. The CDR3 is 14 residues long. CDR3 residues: CASSLVTGEETQYF. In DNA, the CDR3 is TGCGCCAGCAGCTTGGTTACGGGGGAAGAGACCCAGTACTTC.

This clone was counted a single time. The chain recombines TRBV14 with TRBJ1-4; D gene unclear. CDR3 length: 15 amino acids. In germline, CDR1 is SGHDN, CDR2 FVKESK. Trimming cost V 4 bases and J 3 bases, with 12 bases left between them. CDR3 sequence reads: CASSPRGAANEKLFF. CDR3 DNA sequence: TGTGCCAGCAGCCCTCGGGGTGCAGCTAATGAAAAACTGTTTTTT.

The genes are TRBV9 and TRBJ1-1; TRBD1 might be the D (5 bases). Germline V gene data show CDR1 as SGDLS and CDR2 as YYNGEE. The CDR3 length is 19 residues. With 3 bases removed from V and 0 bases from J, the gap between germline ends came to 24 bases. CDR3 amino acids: CASSGRGPRDSRMNTEAFF. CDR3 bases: TGTGCCAGCAGCGGTAGGGGTCCACGGGACTCGCGGATGAACACTGAAGCTTTCTTT.

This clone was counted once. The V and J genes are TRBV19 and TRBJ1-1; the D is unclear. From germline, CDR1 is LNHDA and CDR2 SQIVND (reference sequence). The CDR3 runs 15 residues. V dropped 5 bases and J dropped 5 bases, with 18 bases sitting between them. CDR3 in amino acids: CASSPWSVPETEAFF. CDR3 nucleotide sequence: TGTGCCAGTAGTCCCTGGTCGGTCCCGGAGACTGAAGCTTTCTTT.

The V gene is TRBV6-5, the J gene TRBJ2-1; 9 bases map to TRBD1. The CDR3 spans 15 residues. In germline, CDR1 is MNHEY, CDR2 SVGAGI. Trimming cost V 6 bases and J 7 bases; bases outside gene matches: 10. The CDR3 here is CASSPGTGWGNEQFF. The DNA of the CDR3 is TGTGCCAGCAGCCCAGGGACAGGGTGGGGGAATGAGCAGTTCTTC.

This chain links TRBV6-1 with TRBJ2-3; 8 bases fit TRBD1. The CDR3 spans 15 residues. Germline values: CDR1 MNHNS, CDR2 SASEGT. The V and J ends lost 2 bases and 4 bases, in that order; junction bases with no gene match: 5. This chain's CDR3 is CASSEWAGGADTQYF. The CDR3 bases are TGTGCCAGCAGTGAATGGGCAGGGGGCGCAGATACGCAGTATTTT.

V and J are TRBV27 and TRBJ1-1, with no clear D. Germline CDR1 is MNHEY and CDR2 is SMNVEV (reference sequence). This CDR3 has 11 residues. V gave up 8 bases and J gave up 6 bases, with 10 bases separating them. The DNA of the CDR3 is TGTGCCAGCGAGTTTGGGCCTGAAGCTTTCTTT. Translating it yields CASEFGPEAFF.

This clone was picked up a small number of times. CDR3 in amino acids: CASSFGGRANTGELFF. The CDR3 DNA is TGTGCCAGCAGCTTCGGCGGGAGGGCGAACACCGGGGAGCTGTTTTTT. The chain employs TRBV7-3 and TRBJ2-2; 9 bases align to TRBD2. The CDR3 spans 16 residues. The germline V gene has CDR1 SGHTA and CDR2 FQGTGA. With V trimmed by 3 bases and J by 0 bases, 2 bases remained unmatched.

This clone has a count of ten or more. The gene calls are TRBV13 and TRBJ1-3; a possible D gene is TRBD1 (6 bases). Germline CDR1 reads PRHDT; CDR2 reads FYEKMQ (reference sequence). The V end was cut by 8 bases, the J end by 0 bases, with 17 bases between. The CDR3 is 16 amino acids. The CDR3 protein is CASSSGGTFSGNTIYF. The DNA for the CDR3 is TGTGCCAGCTCCTCGGGGGGCACTTTCTCTGGAAACACCATATATTTT.

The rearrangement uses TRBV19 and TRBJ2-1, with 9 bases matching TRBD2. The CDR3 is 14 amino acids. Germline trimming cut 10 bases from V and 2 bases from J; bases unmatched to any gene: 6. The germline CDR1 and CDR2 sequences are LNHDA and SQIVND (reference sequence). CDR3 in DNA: TGTGCCACCCCGGGACTAGCAGCCTACAATGAGCAGTTCTTC. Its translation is CATPGLAAYNEQFF. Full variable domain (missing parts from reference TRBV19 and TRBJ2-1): DGGITQSPKYLFRKEGQNVTLSCEQNLNHDAMYWYRQDPGQGLRLIYYSQIVNDFQKGDIAEGYSVSREKKESFPLTVTSAQKNPTAFYLCATPGLAAYNEQFFGPGTRLTVL.

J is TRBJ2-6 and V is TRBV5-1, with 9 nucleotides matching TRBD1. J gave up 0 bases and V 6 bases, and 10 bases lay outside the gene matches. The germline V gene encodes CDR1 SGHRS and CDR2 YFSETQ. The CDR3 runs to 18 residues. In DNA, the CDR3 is TGCGCCAGCACCACTTCCGGGACAGGGAACTCTGGGGCCAACGTCCTGACTTTC. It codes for CASTTSGTGNSGANVLTF.

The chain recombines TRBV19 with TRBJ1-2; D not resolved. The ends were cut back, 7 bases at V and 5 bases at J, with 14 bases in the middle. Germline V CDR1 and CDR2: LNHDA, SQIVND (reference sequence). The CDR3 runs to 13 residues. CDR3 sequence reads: CASIGHSLYGYTF. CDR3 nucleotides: TGTGCCAGTATAGGTCACAGTCTATATGGCTACACCTTC. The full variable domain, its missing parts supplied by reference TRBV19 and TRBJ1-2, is DGGITQSPKYLFRKEGQNVTLSCEQNLNHDAMYWYRQDPGQGLRLIYYSQIVNDFQKGDIAEGYSVSREKKESFPLTVTSAQKNPTAFYLCASIGHSLYGYTFGSGTRLTVV.

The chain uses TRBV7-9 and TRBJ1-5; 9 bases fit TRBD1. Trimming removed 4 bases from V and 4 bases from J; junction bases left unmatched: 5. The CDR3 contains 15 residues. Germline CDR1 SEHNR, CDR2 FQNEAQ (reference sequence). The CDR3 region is CASSSTGGSNQPQHF. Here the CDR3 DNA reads TGTGCCAGCAGCTCGACAGGGGGATCAAATCAGCCCCAGCATTTT.

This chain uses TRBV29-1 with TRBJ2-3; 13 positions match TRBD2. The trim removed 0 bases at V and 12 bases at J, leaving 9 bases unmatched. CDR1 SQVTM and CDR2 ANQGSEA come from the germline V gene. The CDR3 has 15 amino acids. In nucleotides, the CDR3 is TGCAGCGTTGAAGATCCGACTAGCGGGAGGCGAATACAGTATTTT. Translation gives CSVEDPTSGRRIQYF.

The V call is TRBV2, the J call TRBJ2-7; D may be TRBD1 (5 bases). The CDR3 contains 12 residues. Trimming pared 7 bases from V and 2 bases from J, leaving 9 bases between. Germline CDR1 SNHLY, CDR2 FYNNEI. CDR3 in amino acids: CASTQGAYEQYF. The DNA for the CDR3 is TGTGCCAGCACCCAGGGTGCCTACGAGCAGTACTTC.

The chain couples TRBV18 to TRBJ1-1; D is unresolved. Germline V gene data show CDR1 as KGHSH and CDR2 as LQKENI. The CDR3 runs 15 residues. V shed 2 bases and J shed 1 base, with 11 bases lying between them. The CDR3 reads CASSPESFPNTEAFF. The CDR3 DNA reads TGTGCCAGCTCACCAGAGAGCTTCCCGAACACTGAAGCTTTCTTT.